Listed here is a single T cell receptor beta chain. This sample is drawn from a study of blood T cell repertoires in COVID-19. Across 24 US areas, participants ranged in age from about 18 to 89 years. V was pared by 2 bases and J by 8 bases, with 7 bases of the junction left unmatched. This CDR3 is 14 amino acids long. Looked up from germline, CDR1 is SGHRS and CDR2 is YFSETQ. Per the original methods: The authors estimated nucleated cell counts from reference gene primer amplification. Some clones are missing from TCRdb's copy, which holds only in-frame ones; the method was immunoSEQ multiplex PCR. That table supplies the V and J calls and clone size; D and trimming were determined from the DNA. This sample has 160,000 or so clones; 65% to 85% occur once, and the top ten carry 6%.

The TCR comes from a man aged 35 to 55 who had recovered from COVID-19. Sequencing was done on a sample of PBMCs or T cells enriched from blood (not recorded which). The chain links TRBV5-1 to TRBJ2-1, with 7 nucleotides matching TRBD1. CDR3 amino acids: CASSLTGAPYEQFF. For the CDR3, the DNA is TGCGCCAGCAGCTTAACAGGGGCGCCGTATGAGCAGTTCTTC.